One and the same sample provided the 10 T cell receptor beta chains below, sequenced in a study of read filtering for tumor transcriptome and immune sequencing. Molecular barcoded adaptors covering alpha/delta and beta/gamma chains were used on around 400 ng RNA. In TCRdb, the reads were re-called with MiXCR into one record per CDR3 protein. The profile shows 30,000 to 40,000 distinct CDR3 sequences, 11% to 15% of them singletons. Sequenced material: a population of CD138-negative cells sorted from bone marrow. The receptors originated from a donor at least 40 years old with multiple myeloma.

This clonotype was observed many times. J is TRBJ1-1 and V is TRBV5-4; TRBD1 agrees at 8 bases. This CDR3 has 15 amino acids. J was trimmed by 4 bases and V by 0 bases; bases with no gene match: 5. The germline V gene has CDR1 SGHNT and CDR2 YYREEE (reference sequence). CDR3 bases: TGTGCCAGCAGCTTGGATCCAGGGGGCGGCACTGAAGCTTTCTTT. Its translation is CASSLDPGGGTEAFF.

As to this clonotype: A much more abundant neighbour one base away suggests this may be a read error. V usage is TRBV2 and J usage is TRBJ1-1, with a weak D call TRBD1 (6 bases). The germline V gene has CDR1 SNHLY and CDR2 FYNNEI. The CDR3 totals 14 residues. CDR3 sequence reads: CATANREIDTGAFF. CDR3 sequence (DNA): TGTGCCACCGCGAACAGGGAAATCGACACTGGAGCTTTCTTT.

Of note for this clonotype: A read error is the likely source, as a far larger clone sits one nucleotide away. The chain has TRBV7-2 and TRBJ2-5; the match to TRBD1 covers 7 bases. This CDR3 is built from 17 residues. CDR1 and CDR2 from the germline V gene are SGHTA and FQGNSA. CDR3 region: CASGFTTGLGSQETQYF. The CDR3 DNA reads TGTGCCAGCGGCTTCACGACAGGGCTAGGGAGCCAAGAGACCCAGTACTTC. The variable domain in full, completed from reference TRBV7-2 and TRBJ2-5, reads GAGVSQSPSNKVTEKGKDVELRCDPISGHTALYWYRQSLGQGLEFLIYFQGNSAPDKSGLPSDRFSAERTGGSVSTLTIQRTQQEDSAVYLCASGFTTGLGSQETQYFGPGTRLLVL.

This clonotype was observed at least ten times. The chain combines TRBV19 with TRBJ2-5, with D hard to call. Germline CDR1 LNHDA, CDR2 SQIVND (reference sequence). This CDR3 is 14 amino acids long. Deletions cut 4 bases from V and 1 base from J, with 10 bases between. CDR3 residues: CASSNSYFQETQYF. CDR3 DNA sequence: TGTGCCAGTAGTAACTCCTACTTCCAAGAGACCCAGTACTTC.

This clonotype has a count of ten or more. The DNA of the CDR3 is TGTGCCAGCAGCCAGCTAGCTTACAATGAGCAGTTCTTC. Amino acid sequence: CASSQLAYNEQFF. The gene calls are TRBV5-5 and TRBJ2-1; D possibly corresponds to TRBD2 (5 bases). The CDR3 runs to 13 residues. CDR1 and CDR2 from the germline V gene are SGHKS and YYEKEE (reference sequence). Trimming cost V 4 bases and J 4 bases, with 9 bases left between them.

This clonotype was observed a handful of times. The rearrangement uses TRBV24-1 and TRBJ2-1; 10 positions match TRBD2. V was clipped by 9 bases and J by 8 bases; unmatched bases: 9. Germline CDR1 KGHDR, CDR2 SFDVKD. CDR3 size: 14 residues. This CDR3 is CATGERGGADEQFF. The CDR3, as DNA: TGTGCCACCGGGGAGCGGGGGGGTGCCGATGAGCAGTTCTTC.

At least ten counts were recorded for this clonotype. In DNA, the CDR3 is TGTGCCAGCAGGGGTGTGGTTCAGCCCCAGCATTTT. Its protein is CASRGVVQPQHF. The V call is TRBV6-2 or TRBV6-3, the J call TRBJ1-5; D not certain. V gave up 6 bases and J gave up 6 bases, with 9 bases separating them. Germline assignment: CDR1 MNHEY and CDR2 SVGEGT. This CDR3 comprises 12 residues.

This clonotype appeared many times. The chain couples TRBV7-9 to TRBJ2-2, with TRBD1 identical over 7 bases. V lost 6 bases to trimming and J lost 4 bases; unmatched junction nucleotides: 2. Germline V gives CDR1 SEHNR, CDR2 FQNEAQ (reference sequence). CDR3 length equals 13 residues. CDR3 region: CASRDRATGELFF. The CDR3 DNA reads TGTGCCAGCAGAGACAGGGCCACCGGGGAGCTGTTTTTT.

As to this clonotype: A read error may be the cause here, since a much bigger clone is one base away. The CDR3 does not end in the conserved phenylalanine or tryptophan, so this is likely a read error. The V call is TRBV29-1, the J call TRBJ2-7; the match to TRBD1 covers 7 bases. Germline assignment: CDR1 SQVTM and CDR2 ANQGSEA. With V trimmed by 6 bases and J by 0 bases, 14 bases remained unmatched. The CDR3 has 16 amino acids. The CDR3 protein is CSVVLAPGTDSYEQYI. CDR3 bases: TGCAGCGTCGTATTAGCCCCCGGGACAGACTCCTACGAGCAGTACATC.

This clonotype was counted many times. For the CDR3, the DNA is TGTGCCAGCAGTGCCAGGGGGCGCATGTATGGCTACACCTTC. Encoded protein: CASSARGRMYGYTF. V gene TRBV12-3 or TRBV12-4 combines with J gene TRBJ1-2; TRBD1 agrees at 8 bases. This CDR3 region has 14 residues. The ends lost 5 bases at V and 5 bases at J; junction bases unmatched: 7.